The 2 T cell receptor beta chains in this list originate from one sample, sequenced in a study of T cells in Graves' hyperthyroidism and ophthalmopathy. Amplification of TCR beta CDR3 regions used RNA as the template. HTBI primers were the set used in a first-round RT-PCR of the TCR CDR3. TCRdb redid the calling of the multiplex PCR reads with MiXCR, one entry per CDR3 protein. This table has hundreds of thousands of distinct CDR3 sequences, more than 30% appearing once. The sample comprised blood. The receptors derive from a man aged 18 to 35 with Graves' hyperthyroidism.

V is TRBV7-2 and J is TRBJ1-5; D is perhaps TRBD1 (6 bases). Trimming removed 5 bases from V and 6 bases from J, with 23 bases in between. The CDR3 has 17 amino acids. CDR1 and CDR2 from the germline V gene are SGHTA and FQGNSA. CDR3 nucleotide sequence: TGTGCCAGCAGCCAAGATCTTGCCGGGGGCGCCGGTCAGCCCCAGCATTTT. Encoded protein: CASSQDLAGGAGQPQHF. The full variable domain, completed using reference TRBV7-2 and TRBJ1-5, is GAGVSQSPSNKVTEKGKDVELRCDPISGHTALYWYRQSLGQGLEFLIYFQGNSAPDKSGLPSDRFSAERTGGSVSTLTIQRTQQEDSAVYLCASSQDLAGGAGQPQHFGDGTRLSIL.

This clonotype was detected many times. CDR3 in amino acids: CSVERASGETQYF. The DNA of the CDR3 is TGCAGCGTTGAAAGGGCTAGTGGAGAGACCCAGTACTTC. V usage is TRBV29-1 and J usage is TRBJ2-5; D gene ambiguous. CDR3 length equals 13 residues. With 2 bases removed from V and 4 bases from J, the gap between germline ends came to 11 bases. Per the germline V gene, CDR1 is SQVTM and CDR2 is ANQGSEA.